The 18 T cell receptor beta chains in this list originate from one sample, sequenced in a study of monozygotic twins with inflammatory bowel disease. Reanalyzing the 5' RACE reads, TCRdb keeps one entry per CDR3 protein, without DNA. The ten top clones account for 5% to 6%, within a sample of 40,000 to 45,000 distinct CDR3 sequences. Sequenced input: blood. The receptor set was obtained from a human donor with ulcerative colitis or Crohn's disease, or a healthy co-twin of an affected twin (not recorded which).

J is TRBJ1-2 and V is TRBV28. The CDR3 totals 13 residues. The germline V gene has CDR1 MDHEN and CDR2 SYDVKM. CDR3 sequence: CASSFSGRGGYTF.

The chain recombines TRBV6-1 with TRBJ2-3; TCRdb selects TRBD1, and the lack of DNA leaves this call unchecked. The germline V gene has CDR1 MNHNS and CDR2 SASEGT. The CDR3 runs to 14 residues. The CDR3 sequence is CASSDWGRADTQYF.

J is TRBJ2-3 and V is TRBV20-1; the D gene TCRdb calls, TRBD2, cannot be checked with no DNA. Germline-derived CDR1 and CDR2 are DFQATT and SNEGSKA (reference sequence). The length of the CDR3 is 16 residues. The CDR3 is CSARDQAGGHADTQYF.

The chain recombines TRBV7-6 with TRBJ1-6; without DNA, the TCRdb call of TRBD1 cannot be checked. The CDR3 is 13 residues long. Germline CDR1 is SGHVS and CDR2 is FNYEAQ. CDR3 residues: CASSNGQASPLHF.

V gene TRBV3-1 combines with J gene TRBJ2-7. Germline V CDR1 and CDR2: LGHDT, YNNKEL (reference sequence). The CDR3 contains 15 residues. The CDR3 is CASSQEFSSSYEQYF.

The rearrangement uses TRBV27 and TRBJ2-7; TCRdb's assignment of TRBD2 cannot be checked, as there is no DNA. Germline V lookup: CDR1 MNHEY, CDR2 SMNVEV (reference sequence). The CDR3 runs to 11 residues. CDR3 residues: CATRRVDEQYF.

By frequency, this clonotype is medium-sized. This sequence joins TRBV4-3 and TRBJ2-2; TCRdb calls TRBD1, which cannot be checked without DNA. The CDR3 spans 16 residues. Germline CDR1 and CDR2: LGHNA and YSLEER. The CDR3: CASSQGTGPGTGELFF.

This sequence joins TRBV14 and TRBJ2-1; TCRdb outputs TRBD1, but without DNA this stays unchecked. CDR3 length equals 16 residues. Germline loops: CDR1 SGHDN, CDR2 FVKESK. The CDR3 sequence is CASSQEWSGVNNEQFF.

V gene TRBV15 combines with J gene TRBJ2-6. This CDR3 contains 17 residues. In germline, CDR1 is LNHNV, CDR2 YYDKDF (reference sequence). CDR3 sequence reads: CATSRDRQISGANVLTF.

The chain recombines TRBV12-3 or TRBV12-4 with TRBJ1-1; the TCRdb call, TRBD1, lacks DNA for checking. The CDR3 extends over 14 amino acids. CDR3 loop: CASSFRGRDTEAFF.

The chain is built from TRBV6-2 or TRBV6-3 and TRBJ1-5; no DNA is available, so the TRBD1 call from TCRdb remains unchecked. The germline gives CDR1 MNHEY, CDR2 SVGEGT. This CDR3 has 19 amino acids. CDR3 sequence reads: CASSYRAGTGGFNNQPQHF.

This sequence joins TRBV6-4 and TRBJ2-2; there is no DNA to check the TCRdb D call of TRBD2. This CDR3 spans 16 amino acids. CDR1 is MRHNA and CDR2 is SNTAGT in the germline V gene. The CDR3 is CASSPQAGRSTGELFF.

V and J are TRBV5-1 and TRBJ2-1; TCRdb reports TRBD2, a call that lacks DNA to check it against. Germline assignment: CDR1 SGHRS and CDR2 YFSETQ. The CDR3 spans 14 residues. The CDR3 sequence: CASSAGTINNEQFF.

The gene calls are TRBV7-2 and TRBJ2-7. The CDR3 runs 11 residues. Germline values: CDR1 SGHTA, CDR2 FQGNSA. This CDR3 is CASSFRNEQYF.

The chain couples TRBV5-1 to TRBJ1-1. The V gene's germline CDR1 is SGHRS and CDR2 YFSETQ. CDR3 length: 13 residues. The chain's CDR3 is CASSLKGSTEAFF.

V is TRBV7-2 and J is TRBJ2-5; TCRdb names TRBD2, which stays unverified in the absence of DNA. Germline V lookup: CDR1 SGHTA, CDR2 FQGNSA. CDR3 length: 16 residues. The CDR3 sequence is CASSSRLAGGGQTQYF.

The J gene is TRBJ2-5, the V gene TRBV11-2; the TCRdb D gene call, TRBD2, has no DNA to confirm it. The germline CDR1 and CDR2 sequences are SGHAT and FQNNGV. The CDR3 loop spans 17 amino acids. This CDR3 is CASSLEFGLAPQETQYF. The variable domain in full, with the rest retrieved from reference TRBV11-2 and TRBJ2-5, is EAGVAQSPRYKIIEKRQSVAFWCNPISGHATLYWYQQILGQGPKLLIQFQNNGVVDDSQLPKDRFSAERLKGVDSTLKIQPAKLEDSAVYLCASSLEFGLAPQETQYFGPGTRLLVL.

This rearrangement joins TRBV11-2 to TRBJ2-3; TCRdb indicates TRBD1, and absent DNA this call remains unverified. Germline lookup yields CDR1 SGHAT and CDR2 FQNNGV. The CDR3 totals 14 residues. The chain's CDR3 is CASSSWTGADTQYF.